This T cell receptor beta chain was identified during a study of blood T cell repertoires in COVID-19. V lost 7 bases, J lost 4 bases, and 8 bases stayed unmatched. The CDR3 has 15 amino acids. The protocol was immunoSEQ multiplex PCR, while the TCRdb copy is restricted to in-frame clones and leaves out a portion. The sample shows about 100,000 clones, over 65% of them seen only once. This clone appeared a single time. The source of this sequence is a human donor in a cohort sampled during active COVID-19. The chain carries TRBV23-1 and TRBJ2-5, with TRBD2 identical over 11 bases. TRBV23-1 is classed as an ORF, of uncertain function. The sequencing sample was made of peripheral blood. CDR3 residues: CASNVPTSGTETQYF. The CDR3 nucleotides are TGCGCCAGCAACGTTCCGACTAGCGGGACAGAGACCCAGTACTTC.